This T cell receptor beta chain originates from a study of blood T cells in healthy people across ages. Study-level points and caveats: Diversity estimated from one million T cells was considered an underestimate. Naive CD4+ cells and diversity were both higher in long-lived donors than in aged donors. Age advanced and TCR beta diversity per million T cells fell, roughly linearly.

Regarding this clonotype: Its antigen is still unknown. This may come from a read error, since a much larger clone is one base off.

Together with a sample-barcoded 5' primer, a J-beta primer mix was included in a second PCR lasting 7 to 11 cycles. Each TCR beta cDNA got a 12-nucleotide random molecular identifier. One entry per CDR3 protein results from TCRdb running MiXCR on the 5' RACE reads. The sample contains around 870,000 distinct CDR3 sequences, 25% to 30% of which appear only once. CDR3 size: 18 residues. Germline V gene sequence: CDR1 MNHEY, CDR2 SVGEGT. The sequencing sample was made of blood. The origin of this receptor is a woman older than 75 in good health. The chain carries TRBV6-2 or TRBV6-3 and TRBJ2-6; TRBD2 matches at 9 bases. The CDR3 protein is CASINKLAGISGANALTF. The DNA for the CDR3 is TGTGCCAGCATTAACAAACTAGCGGGCATCTCTGGGGCCAACGCCCTGACTTTC.